This T cell receptor (gamma chain) was identified during a study of gamma-delta chains in newborns, infants, children. Trimming cost V 0 bases and J 3 bases; bases outside gene matches: 5. CDR3 size: 18 residues. Germline assignment: CDR1 GITISATS and CDR2 ISYDGTV (reference sequence). TCRdb re-called the reads via CATT. The sample lists about 930 gamma-chain clones; more than 50% were seen once. The origin of this receptor is a child who was a newborn, infant or young child, either healthy, febrile or measles-vaccinated (not recorded which). The sequencing sample was made of blood. The V gene is TRGV9, the J gene TRGJP. Here the J gene came from matching the DNA to germline, since TCRdb omits it. DNA of the CDR3: TGTGCCTTGTGGGAGGTGACATCGCAAGAGTTGGGCAAAAAAATCAAGGTATTT. Amino acid sequence: CALWEVTSQELGKKIKVF.